The entry that follows covers one T cell receptor beta chain sequence. V shed 3 bases, J shed 0 bases, and the junction held 3 bases outside the gene matches. CDR1 and CDR2 from the germline V gene are SGHNT and YYREEE (reference sequence). The length of the CDR3 is 15 residues. Only in-frame clones appear in the TCRdb table, and some are missing; sequencing was by immunoSEQ multiplex PCR. The table records 55,000 to 90,000 clones, roughly nine tenths of them present only once. These data originate in a study of blood T cell repertoires in COVID-19. Study-wide context: COVID-19 samples collected from the United States, Italy and Spain covered acute and convalescent phases.

The source is a woman aged 60 to 75 with acute or convalescent COVID-19. This rearrangement joins TRBV5-4 to TRBJ2-3; 8 bases are shared with TRBD1. Material for sequencing was peripheral blood. The CDR3 sequence: CASSSGTGSTDTQYF. The CDR3, as DNA: TGTGCCAGCAGCTCGGGGACAGGAAGCACAGATACGCAGTATTTT.